The present entry profiles one T cell receptor (beta chain) with its context. Its antigen is as yet unknown. This record belongs to a study of monozygotic twins with inflammatory bowel disease. Study findings and constraints: Similarity of repertoires did not differ between concordant and discordant twins, possibly from limited power.

Researchers ran eight separate cDNA reactions for each sample. PCR of TCRalpha and TCRbeta cDNA was nested, with two rounds of about 17 and 10 cycles. Reanalyzing the 5' RACE reads, TCRdb keeps one entry per CDR3 protein, without DNA. In all, the sample yields fewer than 110,000 distinct CDR3 sequences. The CDR3 has 15 residues. Germline V gene sequence: CDR1 SGHRS, CDR2 YFSETQ. The sequence was obtained from a human donor with ulcerative colitis or Crohn's disease, or a healthy co-twin of an affected twin (not recorded which). Specimen: blood. The chain joins TRBV5-1 to TRBJ1-1; absent DNA, TCRdb's TRBD1 call cannot be checked. CDR3 region: CASSWGTGLNTEAFF.